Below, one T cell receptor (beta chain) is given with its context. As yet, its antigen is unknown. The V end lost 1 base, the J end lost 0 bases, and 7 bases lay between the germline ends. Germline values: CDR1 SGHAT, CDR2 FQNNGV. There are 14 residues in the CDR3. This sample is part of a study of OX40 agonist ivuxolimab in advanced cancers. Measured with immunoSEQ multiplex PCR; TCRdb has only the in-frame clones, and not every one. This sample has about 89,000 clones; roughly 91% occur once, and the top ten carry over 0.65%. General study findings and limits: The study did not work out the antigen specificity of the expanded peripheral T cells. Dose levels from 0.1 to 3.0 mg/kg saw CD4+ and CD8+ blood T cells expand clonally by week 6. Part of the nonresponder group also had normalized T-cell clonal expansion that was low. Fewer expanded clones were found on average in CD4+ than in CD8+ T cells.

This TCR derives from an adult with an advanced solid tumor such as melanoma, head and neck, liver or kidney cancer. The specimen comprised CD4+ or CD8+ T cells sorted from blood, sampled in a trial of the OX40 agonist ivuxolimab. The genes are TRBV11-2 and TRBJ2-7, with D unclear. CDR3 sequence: CASSLVGSSYEQYF. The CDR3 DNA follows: TGTGCCAGCAGCTTAGTTGGCAGCTCCTACGAGCAGTACTTC. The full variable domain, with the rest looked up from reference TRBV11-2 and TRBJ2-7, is EAGVAQSPRYKIIEKRQSVAFWCNPISGHATLYWYQQILGQGPKLLIQFQNNGVVDDSQLPKDRFSAERLKGVDSTLKIQPAKLEDSAVYLCASSLVGSSYEQYFGPGTRLTVT.